This T cell receptor (beta chain) was recovered during a study of vaccination and CD4 T cells after COVID-19. With 2 bases removed from V and 2 bases from J, the gap between germline ends came to 2 bases. The CDR3 is 12 residues long. Treatment indicated: roughly 10-day PBMC culture with coronavirus spike peptide pools or control peptides (ViraFEST assay). This clonotype was seen a single time. Its antigen is not identified. Cultured CD4+ T cells had their DNA profiled by the Oncomine TCR Beta short-read assay. One entry per CDR3 protein results from TCRdb running MiXCR on the PCR reads. The sample comprises roughly 14,000 distinct CDR3 sequences, 55% to 75% of which are singletons, and roughly 6.2% rests with the top ten.

The chain is built from TRBV12-3 or TRBV12-4 and TRBJ2-3; no reliable D call. This TCR came from a human donor who had recovered from COVID-19. Sequenced material: CD4+ T cells from blood, cultured in vitro. CDR3 coding DNA: TGTGCCAGCAGTTTAAACACAGATACGCAGTATTTT. Translating gives CASSLNTDTQYF.